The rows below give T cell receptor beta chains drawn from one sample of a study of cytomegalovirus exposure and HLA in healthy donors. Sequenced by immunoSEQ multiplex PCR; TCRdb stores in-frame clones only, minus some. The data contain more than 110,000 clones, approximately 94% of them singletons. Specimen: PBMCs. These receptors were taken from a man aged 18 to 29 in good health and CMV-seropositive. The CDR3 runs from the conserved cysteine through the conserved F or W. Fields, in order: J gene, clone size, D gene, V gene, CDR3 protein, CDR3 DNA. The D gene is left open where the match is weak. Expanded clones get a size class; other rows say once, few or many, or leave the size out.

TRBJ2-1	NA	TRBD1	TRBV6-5	CASSYDRDDEQFF	TGTGCCAGCAGTTACGACAGGGACGATGAGCAGTTCTTC
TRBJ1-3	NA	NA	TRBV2	CASSGTLRALSGNTIYF	TGTGCCAGCAGTGGGACCCTGAGGGCCCTCTCTGGAAACACCATATATTTT
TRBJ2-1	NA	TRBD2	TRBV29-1	CSVLLGSGSRYNEQFF	TGCAGCGTTTTGCTGGGGAGCGGGAGCCGGTACAATGAGCAGTTCTTC
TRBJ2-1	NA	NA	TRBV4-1	CASSQVDLTSYNEQFF	TGCGCCAGCAGCCAAGTGGACTTGACCTCCTACAATGAGCAGTTCTTC
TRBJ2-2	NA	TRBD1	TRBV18	CASSPGTGATGELFF	TGTGCCAGCTCACCCGGGACAGGGGCCACCGGGGAGCTGTTTTTT
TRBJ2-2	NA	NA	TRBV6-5	CASSPLSAGELFF	TGTGCCAGCAGCCCCCTATCTGCGGGGGAGCTGTTTTTT
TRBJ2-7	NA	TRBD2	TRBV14	CASSRGLGSSYEQYF	TGTGCCAGCAGCCGGGGACTAGGGAGCTCCTACGAGCAGTACTTC
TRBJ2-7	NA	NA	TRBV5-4	CASSLVGGGPSYEQYF	TGTGCCAGCAGCTTGGTGGGAGGGGGTCCCTCCTACGAGCAGTACTTC
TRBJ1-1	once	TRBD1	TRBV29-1	CSVGQGGTEAFF	TGCAGCGTTGGACAGGGAGGCACTGAAGCTTTCTTT
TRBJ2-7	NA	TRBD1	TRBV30	CAWRTGTYEQYF	TGTGCCTGGAGGACAGGGACCTACGAGCAGTACTTC
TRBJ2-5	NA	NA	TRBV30	CAWSDNQETQYF	TGTGCCTGGAGTGATAACCAAGAGACCCAGTACTTC
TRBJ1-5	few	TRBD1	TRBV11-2	CASSLVDRVENNQPQHF	TGTGCCAGCAGCTTAGTCGACAGGGTGGAAAATAATCAGCCCCAGCATTTT
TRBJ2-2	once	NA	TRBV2	CASKTQPAEAGELFF	TGTGCCAGCAAGACTCAGCCGGCGGAGGCCGGGGAGCTGTTTTTT
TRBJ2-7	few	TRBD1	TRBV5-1	CASSLGTGIGYEQYF	TGCGCCAGCAGCTTGGGGACAGGCATCGGCTACGAGCAGTACTTC
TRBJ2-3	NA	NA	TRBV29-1	CSAGKSTDTQYF	TGCAGCGCCGGGAAGAGCACAGATACGCAGTATTTT
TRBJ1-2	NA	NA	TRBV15	CATSRVGGDGYTF	TGTGCCACCAGCAGGGTAGGGGGAGACGGCTACACCTTC
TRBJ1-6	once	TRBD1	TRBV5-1	CASSWLGWDRNSPLHF	TGCGCCAGCAGCTGGCTCGGGTGGGACAGGAATTCACCCCTCCACTTT
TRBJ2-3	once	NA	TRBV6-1	CASHTGFPDTQYF	TGTGCCAGTCACACAGGGTTTCCAGATACGCAGTATTTT
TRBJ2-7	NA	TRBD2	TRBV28	CATVGTSGPLDEQYF	TGTGCCACCGTGGGGACTAGCGGCCCTCTTGACGAGCAGTACTTC
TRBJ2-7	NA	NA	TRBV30	CAWAQGSVFYEQYF	TGTGCCTGGGCTCAGGGTTCGGTCTTCTACGAGCAGTACTTC